This T cell receptor beta chain was retrieved from a study of shared clonotypes between healthy human individuals. The CDR3 contains 15 residues. Here immunoSEQ multiplex PCR was the method, and the copy in TCRdb shows in-frame clones only, minus some. The sample has roughly 890,000 clones, roughly 92% seen once; the top ten hold around 24%. CD45RO-negative cells were positively selected for CCR7, leaving out terminally differentiated effector memory CD45RA+ cells. Sequencing input: naive CD8+ T cells sorted from blood. The gene calls are TRBV1 and TRBJ2-5; whether TRBD1, the table's D call, matches the DNA was not checked. TRBV1 corresponds to a pseudogene. The sequence was collected from a man aged 30 to 39 in good health. This CDR3 reads CTSSQEAGPQETQYF. The CDR3 DNA reads as TGCACCAGCAGCCAAGAGGCTGGGCCCCAAGAGACCCAGTACTTC.